This T cell receptor beta chain was sequenced for a study of T cells expressing NK-cell markers. About the research overall: Each TCR beta repertoire originated in sorted T cells that were CD3+CD56+NKG2C+, CD3+CD56+NKG2C- or CD3+CD56-NKG2C+.

TCRdb reanalyzed the 5' RACE reads and collapses them to one entry per CDR3 protein, without DNA. The table lists 400,000 to 450,000 distinct CDR3 sequences. The CDR3 runs 16 residues. In germline, CDR1 is LNHNV, CDR2 YYDKDF (reference sequence). This receptor was taken from a woman between 18 and 70 years old in good health. This sequence joins TRBV15 and TRBJ1-4; TCRdb outputs TRBD1, but without DNA this stays unchecked. Sequencing was carried out using blood T cells: a sorted CD56 or NKG2C T cell subset, CD4+ or CD8+ T cells, or bulk PBMC T cells (not recorded which). The CDR3 sequence is CATSRSWTGSNEKLFF.